The 21 T cell receptor beta chains in this list originate from one sample, sequenced in a study of T-cell reconstitution after alpha-beta-depleted transplantation in children. Library preparation (for TCRbeta) was performed with unique molecular identifiers. Using its own MiXCR run on the PCR reads, TCRdb lists one record per CDR3 protein. This sample has about 400,000 distinct CDR3 sequences, with roughly 20% found just once. Sequencing used PBMCs from the stem cell graft donor, obtained from the stem cell graft. The source is a human donor who donated a stem cell graft to a child with acute myeloid leukemia.

This clonotype turned up a few times. The J gene is TRBJ2-1, the V gene TRBV11-2, with TRBD2 as a possible D gene (6 bases). Germline CDR1 and CDR2: SGHAT and FQNNGV. V was clipped by 3 bases and J by 8 bases, with 29 bases between them. The CDR3 runs 19 residues. The CDR3 reads CASSLVTSGVSTTSDEQFF. For the CDR3, the DNA is TGTGCCAGCAGCTTGGTGACCTCGGGAGTTAGTACTACAAGCGATGAGCAGTTCTTC.

This clonotype was seen a handful of times. The gene calls are TRBV12-3 or TRBV12-4 and TRBJ2-7; the match to TRBD1 covers 10 bases. Unmatched junction bases numbered 11, after V lost 2 bases and J lost 4 bases. The CDR3 length is 17 residues. The CDR3 spells CASSLLRSGTGVYEQYF. CDR3 DNA: TGTGCCAGCAGTTTACTAAGATCCGGGACAGGGGTTTACGAGCAGTACTTC.

The chain joins TRBV20-1 to TRBJ1-1, with D possibly matching TRBD1 (5 bases). Germline V gene sequence: CDR1 DFQATT, CDR2 SNEGSKA (reference sequence). V was shortened by 7 bases and J by 5 bases, with 20 bases between the two germline ends. CDR3 length: 14 amino acids. CDR3: CSVKTPGVRTEAFF. DNA of the CDR3: TGCAGTGTAAAGACCCCGGGGGTTAGGACTGAAGCTTTCTTT.

This clonotype turned up a few times. The chain links TRBV12-3 or TRBV12-4 to TRBJ1-1; the match to TRBD1 covers 7 bases. The length of the CDR3 is 14 residues. V lost 6 bases and J lost 4; bases outside the gene matches: 8. CDR3 sequence reads: CASSTYSGGTEAFF. DNA for the CDR3: TGTGCCAGCAGCACATACTCAGGGGGCACTGAAGCTTTCTTT.

As to this clonotype: A much larger clone differs from this one at a single base, so this may be a read error. This chain connects TRBV20-1 to TRBJ2-5; perhaps D is TRBD1 or TRBD2 (5 bases each). The CDR3 spans 14 residues. Per the germline V gene, CDR1 is DFQATT and CDR2 is SNEGSKA (reference sequence). The CDR3: CGASHRDPQETQYF. In nucleotides, the CDR3 is TGCGGTGCTAGCCACCGGGACCCTCAAGAGACCCAGTACTTC.

This clonotype was detected many times. The gene calls are TRBV12-3 or TRBV12-4 and TRBJ2-3, with TRBD1 matching 7 bases. The CDR3 extends over 15 amino acids. The ends lost 5 bases at V and 0 bases at J; junction bases unmatched: 5. CDR3 nucleotides: TGTGCCAGCAGTATGACAGGGCTAAGCACAGATACGCAGTATTTT. Amino acid sequence: CASSMTGLSTDTQYF.

The gene calls are TRBV5-1 and TRBJ2-1, with 9 nucleotides matching TRBD2. The CDR3 contains 15 residues. Germline V gene sequence: CDR1 SGHRS, CDR2 YFSETQ. V shed 2 bases and J 5 bases; nucleotides not matched to a gene: 5. The CDR3 region is CASSFRLAVDNEQFF. The DNA for the CDR3 is TGCGCCAGCAGCTTTCGACTAGCGGTTGACAATGAGCAGTTCTTC.

The chain employs TRBV20-1 and TRBJ2-7; D might be TRBD2 (6 bases). Trimming removed 4 bases at V and 2 bases at J, with 12 bases between. Germline V gene sequence: CDR1 DFQATT, CDR2 SNEGSKA (reference sequence). The CDR3 loop spans 13 amino acids. The CDR3 region is CSAISGPTYEQYF. The DNA of the CDR3 is TGCAGTGCTATAAGCGGGCCAACCTACGAGCAGTACTTC.

This rearrangement joins TRBV28 to TRBJ2-7, with no clear D. This CDR3 is 13 amino acids long. V lost 6 bases and J lost 6, with 15 bases in between. The V gene's germline CDR1 is MDHEN and CDR2 SYDVKM. The CDR3 loop reads CASRTPLGSEQYF. CDR3 bases: TGTGCCAGCAGAACCCCACTCGGAAGCGAGCAGTACTTC.

This clonotype was recorded a few times. The gene calls are TRBV4-1 and TRBJ1-5, with 8 bases fitting TRBD1. The CDR3 is made up of 16 amino acids. With V trimmed by 4 bases and J by 1 base, 6 bases remained unmatched. Looked up from germline, CDR1 is MGHRA and CDR2 is YSYEKL. DNA for the CDR3: TGCGCCAGCAGCCGGACAGGGTTCGAGAGCAATCAGCCCCAGCATTTT. This translates into CASSRTGFESNQPQHF.

A few counts support this clonotype. The chain carries TRBV20-1 and TRBJ2-7; TRBD1 matches 9 bases. Per germline, CDR1 DFQATT and CDR2 SNEGSKA (reference sequence). After removal of 5 bases from V and 4 bases from J, the junction contained 3 bases not matched to a gene. The CDR3 runs 12 residues. CDR3 in DNA: TGCAGTGCTGGGACAGGGAGTTACGAGCAGTACTTC. Residues: CSAGTGSYEQYF.

The sample holds a few counts of this clonotype. V gene TRBV5-1 combines with J gene TRBJ2-1; the D call may be TRBD1 or TRBD2 (6 bases each). There are 14 residues in the CDR3. Germline V gene data show CDR1 as SGHRS and CDR2 as YFSETQ. The V end lost 1 base, the J end lost 7 bases, and 12 bases lay between the germline ends. CDR3 sequence: CASSLIRGQNEQFF. CDR3 in DNA: TGCGCCAGCAGCTTGATCCGGGGGCAGAATGAGCAGTTCTTC.

This clonotype was seen once. V gene TRBV3-1 combines with J gene TRBJ1-2; D may be TRBD1 (6 bases). There are 12 residues in the CDR3. Trimming shortened V by 1 base and J by 8 bases, and 8 bases separated the two germline ends. Germline assignment: CDR1 LGHDT and CDR2 YNNKEL (reference sequence). For the CDR3, the DNA is TGTGCCAGCAGCCAAGGGACAGCCGGCTACACCTTC. Protein: CASSQGTAGYTF.

This chain joins TRBV5-1 and TRBJ2-1; D is unclear. The germline gives CDR1 SGHRS, CDR2 YFSETQ. This CDR3 has 16 residues. Trimming removed 4 bases at V and 6 bases at J, with 20 bases between. The CDR3 sequence is CASSNRPDPTGNEQFF. The CDR3 region has the DNA TGCGCCAGCAGCAACCGACCCGACCCTACGGGCAATGAGCAGTTCTTC.

The rearrangement links TRBV7-9 to TRBJ2-2; no reliable D call. This CDR3 region has 14 residues. The germline V gene encodes CDR1 SEHNR and CDR2 FQNEAQ (reference sequence). V shed 0 bases and J shed 5 bases, with 7 bases lying between them. The CDR3 reads CASSLAMGTGELFF. The CDR3 region has the DNA TGTGCCAGCAGCTTAGCGATGGGTACCGGGGAGCTGTTTTTT. Using reference TRBV7-9 and TRBJ2-2 for the parts outside the CDR3, the full variable domain is DTGVSQNPRHKITKRGQNVTFRCDPISEHNRLYWYRQTLGQGPEFLTYFQNEAQLEKSRLLSDRFSAERPKGSFSTLEIQRTEQGDSAMYLCASSLAMGTGELFFGEGSRLTVL.

This clonotype was recorded a few times. The chain has TRBV28 and TRBJ2-1; perhaps D is TRBD1 or TRBD2 (5 bases each). Germline-derived CDR1 and CDR2 are MDHEN and SYDVKM. V was cut by 8 bases and J by 2 bases, with 13 bases left in between. The CDR3 is 14 residues long. The CDR3 sequence: CASLGTKTYNEQFF. The CDR3 region has the DNA TGTGCCAGCCTGGGGACCAAGACCTACAATGAGCAGTTCTTC. Full variable domain (outside the CDR3, taken from reference TRBV28 and TRBJ2-1): DVKVTQSSRYLVKRTGEKVFLECVQDMDHENMFWYRQDPGLGLRLIYFSYDVKMKEKGDIPEGYSVSREKKERFSLILESASTNQTSMYLCASLGTKTYNEQFFGPGTRLTVL.

This chain links TRBV24-1 with TRBJ2-1; D perhaps matches TRBD2 (7 bases). The V end lost 0 bases, the J end lost 7 bases, and 12 bases lay between the germline ends. Germline CDR1 and CDR2: KGHDR and SFDVKD. The CDR3 is 15 amino acids. CDR3 in amino acids: CATSDLKGGPNEQFF. CDR3 nucleotide sequence: TGTGCCACCAGTGATTTGAAGGGGGGGCCTAATGAGCAGTTCTTC.

This chain uses TRBV12-3 or TRBV12-4 with TRBJ2-7, with 9 nucleotides matching TRBD1. Trimming cost V 6 bases and J 5 bases; bases outside gene matches: 8. This CDR3 has 14 residues. The CDR3: CASRPGQGNHEQYF. For the CDR3, the DNA is TGTGCCAGCAGACCGGGACAGGGCAATCACGAGCAGTACTTC.

This clonotype was seen repeatedly, ten times or more. The chain combines TRBV20-1 with TRBJ2-7, with D maybe TRBD2 (6 bases). The V gene's germline CDR1 is DFQATT and CDR2 SNEGSKA (reference sequence). This CDR3 is built from 13 residues. Deletions cut 3 bases from V and 0 bases from J, with 9 bases between. CDR3 sequence (DNA): TGCAGTGCTAGCGGGAGTACCTCCTACGAGCAGTACTTC. It translates to CSASGSTSYEQYF.

In its sample, this clonotype was seen a few times. The V gene is TRBV15, the J gene TRBJ2-3, with D perhaps matching TRBD1 (7 bases). The V end lost 8 bases, the J end lost 5 bases, and 14 bases lay between the germline ends. From germline, CDR1 is LNHNV and CDR2 YYDKDF (reference sequence). This CDR3 contains 13 residues. The CDR3 loop is CATRTGGKDTQYF. In nucleotides, the CDR3 is TGTGCCACCCGGACAGGAGGGAAAGATACGCAGTATTTT.

This clonotype was picked up a small number of times. This chain connects TRBV6-1 to TRBJ2-1; D might be TRBD2 (5 bases). This CDR3 is 15 amino acids long. CDR1 is MNHNS, CDR2 SASEGT, per germline. V lost 2 bases and J lost 3, with 11 bases in between. Written as DNA, the CDR3 is TGTGCCAGCAGTGAATGGACCGACTACTACAATGAGCAGTTCTTC. This translates into CASSEWTDYYNEQFF.